A selection of T cell receptor beta chains follows, all from one sample in a study of blood T cell repertoires in COVID-19. TCRdb keeps only in-frame clones here, not all; method: immunoSEQ multiplex PCR. The data contain around 270,000 clones, approximately 85% of them singletons. The source material was PBMCs or T cells enriched from blood (not recorded which). These receptors were obtained from a woman in her 30s who had recovered from COVID-19. CDR3s include the opening cysteine and the closing phenylalanine or tryptophan. A D gene is named only where the DNA matches it firmly. Clone size is shown for a subset of rows, as once, few, many or a class of expanded clone.

>TRBJ1-3|NA|TRBV3-1/TRBV3-2|TRBD1
CASSQVGQISGNTIYF
TGTGCCAGCAGCCAAGTGGGACAGATCTCTGGAAACACCATATATTTT
>TRBJ2-7|NA|TRBV29-1|NA
CSVPGGSAHNEQYF
TGCAGCGTACCCGGCGGGTCCGCCCACAACGAGCAGTACTTC
>TRBJ1-2|once|TRBV7-8|NA
CASSLAWGGRANYGYTF
TGTGCCAGCAGCTTAGCATGGGGAGGCCGGGCTAACTATGGCTACACCTTC
>TRBJ2-3|few|TRBV11-1|TRBD2
CASRPGTSGTDTQYF
TGTGCCAGCAGGCCCGGGACTAGCGGTACAGATACGCAGTATTTT
>TRBJ2-2|NA|TRBV6-5|TRBD1
CASRQGRVNTGELFF
TGTGCCAGCAGACAGGGGCGTGTGAACACCGGGGAGCTGTTTTTT
>TRBJ2-1|NA|TRBV19|TRBD1
CASSMQGVYYNEQFF
TGTGCCAGTAGTATGCAGGGGGTCTACTACAATGAGCAGTTCTTC
>TRBJ1-2|NA|TRBV9|TRBD1
CASSPLGTGNYGYTF
TGTGCCAGCAGCCCACTCGGGACAGGAAACTATGGCTACACCTTC
>TRBJ2-3|NA|TRBV19|TRBD2
CASSMPPRGWGGTDTQYF
TGTGCCAGTAGTATGCCGCCGCGGGGGTGGGGGGGCACAGATACGCAGTATTTT
>TRBJ2-7|NA|TRBV5-1|TRBD2
CASSYNSGGVYEQYF
TGCGCCAGCAGCTACAATAGCGGGGGGGTCTACGAGCAGTACTTC
>TRBJ2-1|NA|TRBV9|NA
CASSAAGGQFF
TGTGCCAGCAGCGCGGCAGGTGGGCAGTTCTTC
>TRBJ1-6|NA|TRBV30|NA
CAWGDSSYNSPLHF
TGTGCCTGGGGCGACAGCTCCTATAATTCACCCCTCCACTTT
>TRBJ2-1|NA|TRBV9|NA
CASSISGTPNNEQFF
TGTGCCAGCAGCATCTCCGGGACTCCTAACAATGAGCAGTTCTTC
>TRBJ1-5|NA|TRBV7-9|NA
CASSFSGQPQHF
TGTGCCAGCAGCTTTTCAGGTCAGCCCCAGCATTTT
>TRBJ1-2|once|TRBV21-1|NA
CASSKFRSRGRSNYGYTF
TGTGCCAGCAGCAAATTCCGCAGCAGGGGGCGATCTAACTATGGCTACACCTTC
>TRBJ2-5|NA|TRBV19|NA
CASRRTIQETQYF
TGTGCCAGTCGACGGACAATTCAAGAGACCCAGTACTTC
>TRBJ2-7|many|TRBV7-2|NA
CASSLSAYEQYF
TGTGCCAGCAGCTTATCGGCCTACGAGCAGTACTTC
>TRBJ2-5|NA|TRBV6-1|TRBD1
CASSETGTETQYF
TGTGCCAGCAGTGAGACAGGGACAGAGACCCAGTACTTC
>TRBJ1-1|NA|TRBV27|NA
CASSFLRRGQMNTEAFF
TGTGCCAGCAGTTTTCTTAGGAGGGGCCAAATGAACACTGAAGCTTTCTTT
>TRBJ1-2|NA|TRBV29-1|TRBD1
CSVATRDRGPYGYTF
TGCAGCGTTGCCACCCGGGACAGGGGGCCCTATGGCTACACCTTC
>TRBJ1-4|NA|TRBV7-9|NA
CASRTDSLNEKLFF
TGTGCCAGCAGGACGGACAGTCTTAATGAAAAACTGTTTTTT
>TRBJ2-2|NA|TRBV6-4|TRBD2
CASSDSVPSGANTGELFF
TGTGCCAGCAGTGACTCGGTTCCTAGCGGAGCGAACACCGGGGAGCTGTTTTTT
>TRBJ1-3|NA|TRBV28|NA
CASSLPTGEGNTIYF
TGTGCCAGCAGTTTGCCCACGGGGGAAGGAAACACCATATATTTT
>TRBJ1-1|NA|TRBV4-1|NA
CASSQVWQGRNTEAFF
TGCGCCAGCAGCCAAGTCTGGCAGGGTCGTAACACTGAAGCTTTCTTT
>TRBJ1-2|NA|TRBV2|TRBD1
CASSGGQDRGRGYYGYTF
TGTGCCAGCAGTGGAGGCCAGGACAGGGGGCGTGGGTACTATGGCTACACCTTC
>TRBJ1-5|NA|TRBV19|NA
CASSWGLNQPQHF
TGTGCCAGTAGTTGGGGACTAAATCAGCCCCAGCATTTT
>TRBJ1-3|NA|TRBV7-2|NA
CASSLGRSGNTIYF
TGTGCCAGCAGCTTAGGCAGGTCTGGAAACACCATATATTTT
>TRBJ2-4|NA|TRBV4-1|NA
CASSHLNLAKNIQYF
TGCGCCAGCAGCCACCTTAACTTAGCCAAAAACATTCAGTACTTC
>TRBJ2-7|NA|TRBV7-6|TRBD1
CASSLRQGASNEQYF
TGTGCCAGCAGCCTTCGACAGGGGGCAAGCAACGAGCAGTACTTC
>TRBJ1-2|NA|TRBV4-1|TRBD1
CASSRGQANYGYTF
TGCGCCAGCAGCCGGGGACAGGCTAACTATGGCTACACCTTC
>TRBJ2-5|NA|TRBV27|NA
CASSLSGPGVIRRETQYF
TGTGCCAGCAGTTTATCGGGACCGGGAGTAATCCGAAGGGAGACCCAGTACTTC
>TRBJ2-5|NA|TRBV9|NA
CASSVGKFEGAQYF
TGTGCCAGCAGCGTAGGCAAGTTCGAGGGGGCCCAGTACTTC
>TRBJ1-1|NA|TRBV9|NA
CASSVGPENTEAFF
TGTGCCAGCAGCGTAGGCCCAGAGAACACTGAAGCTTTCTTT
>TRBJ2-1|NA|TRBV5-1|NA
CASRRALNEQFF
TGCGCCAGCAGGAGGGCCCTAAATGAGCAGTTCTTC